This T cell receptor beta chain is from a study of early T cells in non-severe SARS-CoV-2 infection. Overall study: From unsorted whole blood, bulk RNA was sequenced, and the chains remained unpaired. The study, taken as a whole, reports: Database matching using VDJdb favored anti-spike CD8 responses, with private and CD4 specificities left missing.

CDR3 length equals 13 residues. Germline V gene data show CDR1 as WSHSY and CDR2 as SAAADI. The V gene lost 5 bases and the J gene lost 5 bases, with 9 bases spanning the gap. Individual cDNA molecules were tagged with unique molecular identifiers. TCRdb fed the 5' RACE reads into MiXCR, producing one record per CDR3 protein. The sample has tens of thousands of distinct CDR3 sequences, around 9% seen once; the top ten hold 15% to 20%. Many counts were recorded for this clonotype. Its target is not known. The TCR originated in an adult who was a healthcare worker with PCR-confirmed SARS-CoV-2 infection or an uninfected control (not recorded which). The sample comprised whole blood. The rearrangement links TRBV10-2 to TRBJ2-2; D not certain. The CDR3 sequence: CASSKHPTGELFF. In DNA, the CDR3 is TGCGCCAGCAGTAAGCATCCTACCGGGGAGCTGTTTTTT.